This T cell receptor beta chain was identified during a study of blood T cells in healthy people across ages (dated by TCRdb to between 2015 and 2016). With regard to the full study: In model experiments, roughly one uniquely barcoded TCR beta cDNA molecule per two T cells was captured by template switching. Two additional independent replicas of 1 million unique cDNA reads from the same blood draw were analyzed for two donors (one aged 18 to 30 and one aged 80 or older). Donors of different ages were randomly distributed across sequencing lanes to avoid experimental bias. The study measured age-related changes in TCR beta repertoire diversity using deep sequencing normalized with unique cDNA molecular identifiers. Donors were grouped into four age groups: young (average roughly 16 years), middle-aged (around 39), aged (roughly 62) and long-lived (approximately 75). The research as a whole found: Compared with the aged group, more naive CD4+ T cells, fewer expanded clones and increased TCR diversity were shown by the long-lived group, suggesting age selection. Total diversity estimates from one million sequenced T cells were considered lower bounds and underestimates. Donor CMV infection status was unknown, potentially confounding age-related changes in expanded clonotypes. As age increased, observed TCR beta diversity per million T cells dropped in a roughly linear way, and a significant reduction was already evident by age 40. The percentage of naive T cells measured by flow cytometry correlated strongly with observed TCR beta diversity. Conclusive comparison of naive and antigen-experienced compartments was prevented by the profiling of bulk unsorted PBMCs.

This clonotype has ten or more counts. Its antigen remains undetermined. No base quality information exists; no much larger clone differs at one position. The donors were 40 or so Caucasian individuals from Russia, aged roughly 6 to 100 years, who were systemically healthy. Ten milliliters of peripheral blood were drawn from each donor into EDTA-treated Vacutainer tubes. Ficoll-Paque density-gradient centrifugation was used to isolate PBMCs, with at least 7 million per sample. Total RNA was extracted from PBMCs with Trizol reagent, with at least 6 micrograms obtained per sample. For every donor, flow cytometry on a PBMC aliquot measured the percentage of naive CD45RAhigh/CD27high T cells. The CDR3 sequence holds 13 residues, the cysteine and phenylalanine included. The kept DNA is CDR3 alone, 39 bases in frame from the first base. V is reduced by 9 bases and J by 0 bases, leaving a spacing of 12 bases between them. The germline V gene provides CDR1 MGHRA and CDR2 YSYEKL.

The library was generated by 5' RACE. The sequencer listed for this sample is Illumina HiSeq 2500. A second roughly 7 to 11 cycle PCR used a sample-barcoded 5' primer and a J-beta primer mix. A unique molecular identifier was introduced onto each TCR beta cDNA molecule by a template-switch 5' adaptor carrying 12 random nucleotides. Each sample yielded at least 3 million CDR3-containing paired-end reads. All of the RNA was converted into first-strand cDNA using the Mint cDNA synthesis kit, with a TRBC-specific oligonucleotide serving as the primer. After uracil-DNA glycosylase treatment, a first 18-cycle PCR used universal primers M1SS and BC2_uni_R on all cDNA. Concerning the study's data processing: For normalization, 1 million high-quality reads were randomly selected from each sample, with every read carrying a distinct molecular identifier. Reads sharing molecular identifiers were discarded rather than binned into consensus sequences. MiTCR, run with a Q25 quality threshold and the strictest error-elimination algorithm, handled CDR3 identification, clonotype clustering and error correction. Lower-bound total TCR beta diversity was estimated with a nonparametric unseen species model using Euler transformation. The raw public data were reprocessed by TCRdb itself: fastp quality trimming at Q25, MiXCR clonotype calling, in-frame beta chains only. Rows merge per CDR3 protein into single entries with the most common DNA and genes. TCRdb, not the original authors, processed these V and J calls. The sample table holds about 1.6 million distinct CDR3 sequences, of which around 36% were seen once. Approximately 11% of the sample is taken by the ten largest.

Material for sequencing was blood. This receptor was obtained from a woman in her thirties in good health. Recombination joined TRBV4-1 with TRBJ2-7; the D gene is perhaps TRBD1, from 6 matching bases. The DNA sequence is as follows: TGCGCCAGTGGTGCAGGGGCCTCCTACGAGCAGTACTTC. This is translated as CASGAGASYEQYF.